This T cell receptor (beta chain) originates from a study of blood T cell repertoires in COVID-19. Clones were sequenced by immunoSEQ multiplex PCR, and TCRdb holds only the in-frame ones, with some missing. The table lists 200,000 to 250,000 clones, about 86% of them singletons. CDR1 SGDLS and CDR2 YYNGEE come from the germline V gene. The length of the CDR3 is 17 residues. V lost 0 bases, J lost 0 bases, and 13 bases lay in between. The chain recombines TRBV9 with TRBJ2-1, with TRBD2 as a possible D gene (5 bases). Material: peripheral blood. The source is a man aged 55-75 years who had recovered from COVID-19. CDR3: CASSVGSRGLSYNEQFF. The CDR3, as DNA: TGTGCCAGCAGCGTAGGCTCTCGCGGACTCTCCTACAATGAGCAGTTCTTC.